The rows below give T cell receptor beta chains drawn from one sample of a study of cytomegalovirus exposure and HLA in healthy donors. Here immunoSEQ multiplex PCR was the method, and the copy in TCRdb shows in-frame clones only, minus some. The top ten hold approximately 1.3% of the sample, which has approximately 120,000 clones, about 94% seen once. Sample: PBMCs. Every receptor here comes from a woman in her late teens or twenties in good health and CMV-seronegative. Each CDR3 is given with its conserved first and last residue. Fields, in order: V gene, clone size, D gene, J gene, CDR3 protein, CDR3 DNA. The D gene is left open where the match is weak. Part of the rows lack a size; the others show once, few, many or a class for expanded clones.

TRBV27	.	.	TRBJ1-2	CASSLYGDNGYTF	TGTGCCAGCAGTTTATACGGGGATAATGGCTACACCTTC
TRBV5-4	.	.	TRBJ2-7	CASSLGAGLNYEQYF	TGTGCCAGCAGCTTGGGGGCGGGGCTAAACTACGAGCAGTACTTC
TRBV27	once	.	TRBJ1-2	CASSPGGGLYGYTF	TGTGCCAGCAGTCCAGGCGGGGGCCTATATGGCTACACCTTC
TRBV6-1	.	.	TRBJ1-1	CASSEGRYGNTEAFF	TGTGCCAGCAGTGAAGGGAGATATGGAAACACTGAAGCTTTCTTT
TRBV6-1	.	TRBD1	TRBJ2-7	CAAWDSSYEQYF	TGTGCCGCATGGGACAGCTCCTACGAGCAGTACTTC
TRBV6-5	.	.	TRBJ2-7	CASSYSSDSSYEQYF	TGTGCCAGCAGTTACTCGAGCGACAGCTCCTACGAGCAGTACTTC
TRBV7-9	.	TRBD1	TRBJ2-7	CASSAPKGTGYEQYF	TGTGCCAGCAGCGCGCCCAAAGGGACAGGGTACGAGCAGTACTTC
TRBV5-1	few	.	TRBJ1-1	CASSLVARGNTEAFF	TGCGCCAGCAGCTTGGTAGCGCGGGGGAACACTGAAGCTTTCTTT
TRBV6-1	.	TRBD1	TRBJ1-3	CASSGFRGHSGNTIYF	TGTGCCAGCAGTGGTTTCAGGGGGCACTCTGGAAACACCATATATTTT
TRBV28	.	.	TRBJ2-7	CASRAGPYEQYF	TGTGCCAGCAGGGCAGGGCCCTACGAGCAGTACTTC
TRBV7-3	once	.	TRBJ2-5	CASSPSREETQYF	TGTGCCAGCAGCCCTTCCAGGGAAGAGACCCAGTACTTC
TRBV30	.	TRBD2	TRBJ2-1	CACRTSGGYNEQFF	TGTGCCTGTCGGACTAGCGGGGGCTACAATGAGCAGTTCTTC
TRBV2	once	.	TRBJ2-1	CASSDPPGNEQFF	TGTGCCAGCAGTGATCCTCCAGGGAATGAGCAGTTCTTC